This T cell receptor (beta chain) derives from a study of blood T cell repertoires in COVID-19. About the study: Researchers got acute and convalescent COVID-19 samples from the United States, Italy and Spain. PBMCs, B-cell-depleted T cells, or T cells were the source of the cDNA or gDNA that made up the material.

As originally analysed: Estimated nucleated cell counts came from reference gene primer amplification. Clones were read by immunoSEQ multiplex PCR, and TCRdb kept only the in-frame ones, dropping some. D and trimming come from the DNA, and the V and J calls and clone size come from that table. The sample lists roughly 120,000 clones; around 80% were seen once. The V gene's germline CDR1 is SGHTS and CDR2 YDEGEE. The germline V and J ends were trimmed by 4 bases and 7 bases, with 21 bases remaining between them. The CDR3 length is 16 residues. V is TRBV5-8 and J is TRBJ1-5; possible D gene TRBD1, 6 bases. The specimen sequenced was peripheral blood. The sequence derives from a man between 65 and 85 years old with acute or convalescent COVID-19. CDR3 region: CASSEWTAFGRQPQHF. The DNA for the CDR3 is TGTGCCAGCAGCGAATGGACAGCTTTCGGTCGGCAGCCCCAGCATTTT.